The 3 T cell receptor beta chains below come from one sample, sequenced in a study of neurological immune-mediated disorders. TCRdb recomputed calls from the 5' RACE reads with MiXCR, one row per CDR3 protein. The profile shows tens of thousands of distinct CDR3 sequences, about 4% of them singletons. Time point described: longitudinal time-point 3. Sequenced sample: PBMCs. The source is a woman aged 60-70 years with multiple sclerosis.

The V gene is TRBV7-8, the J gene TRBJ1-1; D possibly corresponds to TRBD1 (5 bases). CDR3 length: 15 residues. The V end lost 0 bases, the J end lost 5 bases, and 13 bases lay between the germline ends. CDR1 is SGHVS and CDR2 is FQNEAQ in the germline V gene. The CDR3 loop reads CASSLAGGRSTEAFF. The CDR3 nucleotides read TGTGCCAGCAGCTTAGCGGGGGGGAGGTCGACTGAAGCTTTCTTT.

This clonotype was detected ten times or more. This chain links TRBV7-9 with TRBJ2-1, with D maybe TRBD2 (5 bases). This CDR3 contains 12 residues. Germline V gives CDR1 SEHNR, CDR2 FQNEAQ (reference sequence). Deletions cut 4 bases from V and 5 bases from J, with 6 bases between. CDR3 nucleotide sequence: TGTGCCAGCAGCTGGCGGGACAATGAGCAGTTCTTC. Its translation is CASSWRDNEQFF. The whole variable domain, filled in from reference TRBV7-9 and TRBJ2-1, reads DTGVSQNPRHKITKRGQNVTFRCDPISEHNRLYWYRQTLGQGPEFLTYFQNEAQLEKSRLLSDRFSAERPKGSFSTLEIQRTEQGDSAMYLCASSWRDNEQFFGPGTRLTVL.

The V gene is TRBV7-6, the J gene TRBJ2-1, with 13 bases fitting TRBD2. The CDR3 sequence is 17 residues long. The germline CDR1 and CDR2 sequences are SGHVS and FNYEAQ. J lost 8 bases, V lost 1 base, and 8 bases had no gene match. CDR3 bases: TGTGCCAGCAGCTTAGAACTAGCGGGGGGGCCGGGGTATGAGCAGTTCTTC. The encoded protein is CASSLELAGGPGYEQFF.